The 10 T cell receptor beta chains below all came from one sample that was sequenced in a study of blood T cell repertoires in COVID-19. The data were produced by immunoSEQ multiplex PCR, yet TCRdb's version contains in-frame clones alone and is incomplete. The table lists about 120,000 clones, roughly 83% of them singletons. Specimen: peripheral blood. The receptors originated from a woman of 80 years or more with acute or convalescent COVID-19.

The chain joins TRBV29-1 to TRBJ2-7, with TRBD2 as a possible D gene (5 bases). This CDR3 comprises 11 residues. Between the trimmed V and J ends, which lost 6 bases and 4 bases, there was a span of 10 bases. Germline V gene data show CDR1 as SQVTM and CDR2 as ANQGSEA. For the CDR3, the DNA is TGCAGCGTGAACGGAGGTTACGAGCAGTACTTC. Translated: CSVNGGYEQYF.

The chain has TRBV11-2 and TRBJ1-6; TRBD1 might be the D (5 bases). Per the germline V gene, CDR1 is SGHAT and CDR2 is FQNNGV. Trimming removed 2 bases from V and 9 bases from J, with 8 bases in between. This CDR3 is 13 amino acids long. The CDR3 sequence: CASSLQGSSPLHF. The CDR3 nucleotides are TGTGCCAGCAGCTTACAGGGAAGTTCACCCCTCCACTTT.

V is TRBV24-1 and J is TRBJ2-1; 14 bases map to TRBD2. The CDR3 runs 15 residues. The germline gives CDR1 KGHDR, CDR2 SFDVKD. V was clipped by 4 bases and J by 11 bases; unmatched bases: 6. As DNA, the CDR3 is TGTGCCACCAGTGAACCCGGGACTAGCGGGAGCAAGCAGTTCTTC. It codes for CATSEPGTSGSKQFF.

The gene calls are TRBV7-3 and TRBJ1-1, with TRBD1 identical over 7 bases. The germline V gene has CDR1 SGHTA and CDR2 FQGTGA. The V segment lost 0 bases and the J segment 3 bases; nucleotides outside the gene matches: 4. The CDR3 consists of 15 residues. In DNA, the CDR3 is TGTGCCAGCAGCTTAACAGGAGGGGGCCACACTGAAGCTTTCTTT. Translation: CASSLTGGGHTEAFF.

The V and J genes are TRBV10-1 and TRBJ2-1; TRBD2 matches at 9 bases. The CDR3 length is 16 residues. Germline V gene data show CDR1 as WNHNN and CDR2 as SYGVQD (reference sequence). With V trimmed by 6 bases and J by 3 bases, 9 bases remained unmatched. The DNA for the CDR3 is TGCGCCAGCAGCGACTCTGGCGGGGGGGGCTACAATGAGCAGTTCTTC. It codes for CASSDSGGGGYNEQFF.

The genes are TRBV6-6 and TRBJ1-5; the match to TRBD1 covers 9 bases. V was pared by 5 bases and J by 5 bases, with 1 base of the junction left unmatched. The CDR3 is made up of 13 amino acids. Germline-derived CDR1 and CDR2 are MNHNY and SVGAGI (reference sequence). The CDR3 DNA reads TGTGCCAGCAGTCGACAGGGGGATCAGCCCCAGCATTTT. Protein product: CASSRQGDQPQHF.

This chain connects TRBV11-2 to TRBJ2-2; 14 positions agree with TRBD2. With V trimmed by 5 bases and J by 0 bases, 5 bases remained unmatched. The CDR3 has 18 amino acids. The germline V gene has CDR1 SGHAT and CDR2 FQNNGV. CDR3 sequence (DNA): TGTGCCAGCAGCCCCCGGACTAGCGGGGGGACGAACACCGGGGAGCTGTTTTTT. Its protein product is CASSPRTSGGTNTGELFF.

This clone was observed at least ten times. This chain connects TRBV29-1 to TRBJ2-3; 8 bases are a match to TRBD2. This CDR3 is built from 14 residues. Trimming removed 7 bases from V and 2 bases from J; junction bases left unmatched: 8. The germline gives CDR1 SQVTM, CDR2 ANQGSEA. The CDR3 DNA sequence: TGCAGCGCCGGGGGGGGACTGCACACAGATACGCAGTATTTT. Amino acids: CSAGGGLHTDTQYF.

The chain carries TRBV7-6 and TRBJ2-2; D is perhaps TRBD2 (5 bases). Germline V gene sequence: CDR1 SGHVS, CDR2 FNYEAQ. The ends were cut back, 7 bases at V and 3 bases at J, with 12 bases in the middle. CDR3 length: 14 residues. DNA for the CDR3: TGTGCCAGCACCCTGGGAGCGCACACCGGGGAGCTGTTTTTT. Encoded protein: CASTLGAHTGELFF. Full variable domain (missing parts from reference TRBV7-6 and TRBJ2-2): GAGVSQSPRYKVTKRGQDVALRCDPISGHVSLYWYRQALGQGPEFLTYFNYEAQQDKSGLPNDRFSAERPEGSISTLTIQRTEQRDSAMYRCASTLGAHTGELFFGEGSRLTVL.

This chain uses TRBV2 with TRBJ1-3; D remains ambiguous. The CDR3 is 16 amino acids. CDR1 is SNHLY, CDR2 FYNNEI, per germline. Trimming removed 2 bases at V and 0 bases at J, with 11 bases between. The CDR3 nucleotides read TGTGCCAGCAGTGAAAACAGTCCCAGCTCTGGAAACACCATATATTTT. Amino acids: CASSENSPSSGNTIYF.